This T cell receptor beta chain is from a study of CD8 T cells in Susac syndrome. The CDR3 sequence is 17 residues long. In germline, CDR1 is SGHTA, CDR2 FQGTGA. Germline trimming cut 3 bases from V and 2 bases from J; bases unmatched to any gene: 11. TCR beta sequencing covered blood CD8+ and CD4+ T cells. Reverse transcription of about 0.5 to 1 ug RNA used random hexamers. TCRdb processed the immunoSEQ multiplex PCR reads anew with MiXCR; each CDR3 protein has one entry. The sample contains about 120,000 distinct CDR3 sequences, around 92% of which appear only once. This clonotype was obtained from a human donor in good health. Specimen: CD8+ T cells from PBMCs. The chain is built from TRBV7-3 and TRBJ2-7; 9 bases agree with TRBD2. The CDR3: CASSFSGLATSPYEQYF. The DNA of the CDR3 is TGTGCCAGCAGCTTCTCCGGACTAGCGACGAGCCCCTACGAGCAGTACTTC.